This T cell receptor beta chain was documented in a study of long-term antiretroviral therapy in people with HIV. Overall study results and limits: ART adherence, viral resistance and therapy changes went unrecorded. All time points showed a repertoire dominated by clones expanded before ART.

The table lists this clone with a count of one. Its antigen is unknown. Run at survey level, the immunoSEQ assay was version v3.0. TCRdb's copy holds only in-frame clones and misses some; the assay was immunoSEQ multiplex PCR. The sample gives 20,000 to 25,000 clones, around three quarters of which show up once; around 9% is in the top ten. CDR3 length: 14 amino acids. V dropped 2 bases and J dropped 4 bases, with 10 bases sitting between them. Germline CDR1 is MNHNY and CDR2 is SVGAGI (reference sequence). The chain employs TRBV6-6 and TRBJ2-3; a weak D match, TRBD1 (6 bases). The TCR originated in a woman in her forties with HIV. The material sequenced was unsorted PBMCs, taken 4.1 years after starting antiretroviral therapy. In DNA form, the CDR3 reads TGTGCCAGCAGTTACCCGGGACACCCAGATACGCAGTATTTT. As protein: CASSYPGHPDTQYF.